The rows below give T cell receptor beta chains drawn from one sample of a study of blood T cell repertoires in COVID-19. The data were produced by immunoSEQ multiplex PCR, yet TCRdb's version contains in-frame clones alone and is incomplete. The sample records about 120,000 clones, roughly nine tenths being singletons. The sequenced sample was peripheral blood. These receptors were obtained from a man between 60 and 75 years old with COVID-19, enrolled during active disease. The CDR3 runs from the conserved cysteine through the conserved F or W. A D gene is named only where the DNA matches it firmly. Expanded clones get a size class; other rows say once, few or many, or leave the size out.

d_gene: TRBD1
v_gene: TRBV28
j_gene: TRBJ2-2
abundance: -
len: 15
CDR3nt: TGTGCCAGCAGTTTTGGGACAGGGGTAACCGGGGAGCTGTTTTTT
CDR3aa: CASSFGTGVTGELFF

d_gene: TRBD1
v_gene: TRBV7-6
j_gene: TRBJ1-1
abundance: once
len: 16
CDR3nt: TGTGCCAGCAGCCCCGGGCAGGGGGCTAGGAACACTGAAGCTTTCTTT
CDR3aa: CASSPGQGARNTEAFF

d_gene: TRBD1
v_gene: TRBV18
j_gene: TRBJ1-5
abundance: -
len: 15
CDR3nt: TGTGCCAGCTCACCTGGGACAGCCAGCAATCAGCCCCAGCATTTT
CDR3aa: CASSPGTASNQPQHF

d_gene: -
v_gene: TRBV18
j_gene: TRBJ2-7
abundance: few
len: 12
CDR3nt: TGTGCCAGCTCAATGGCAGGTGGGGAGCAGTACTTC
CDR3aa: CASSMAGGEQYF

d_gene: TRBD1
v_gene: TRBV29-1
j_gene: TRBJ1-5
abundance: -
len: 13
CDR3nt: TGCAGCGTTGGGGACAGCTACAATCAGCCCCAGCATTTT
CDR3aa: CSVGDSYNQPQHF

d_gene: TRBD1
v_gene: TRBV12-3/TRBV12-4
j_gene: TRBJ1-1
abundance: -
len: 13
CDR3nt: TGTGCCAGCAGCACAGGGGACACCACTGAAGCTTTCTTT
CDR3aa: CASSTGDTTEAFF

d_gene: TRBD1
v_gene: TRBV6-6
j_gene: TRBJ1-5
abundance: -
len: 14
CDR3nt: TGTGCCAGCAGAATCTCAGGGGGCGGTCAGCCCCAGCATTTT
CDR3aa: CASRISGGGQPQHF

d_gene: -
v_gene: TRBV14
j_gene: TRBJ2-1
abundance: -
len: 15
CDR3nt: TGTGCCAGCAGCCAAGACGGGTTCTCCTACAATGAGCAGTTCTTC
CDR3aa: CASSQDGFSYNEQFF

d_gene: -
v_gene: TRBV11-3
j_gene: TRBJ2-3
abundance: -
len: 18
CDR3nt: TGTGCCAGCACCCCGGGACAGGGGAGGCGGGAGGGCGCAGATACGCAGTATTTT
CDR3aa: CASTPGQGRREGADTQYF

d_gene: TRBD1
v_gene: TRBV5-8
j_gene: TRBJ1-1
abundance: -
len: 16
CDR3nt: TGTGCCAGCAGCTTGCACCGGACAGGTTCTAGGACTGAAGCTTTCTTT
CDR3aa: CASSLHRTGSRTEAFF

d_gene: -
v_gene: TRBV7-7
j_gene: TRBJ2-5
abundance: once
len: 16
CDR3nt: TGTGCCAGCAGCTTAAGGGGGGGGGCACTAGAAGAGACCCAGTACTTC
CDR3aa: CASSLRGGALEETQYF

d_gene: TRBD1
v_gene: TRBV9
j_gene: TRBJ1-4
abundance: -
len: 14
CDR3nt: TGTGCCAGCAGTACCGGGACAGAAAATGAAAAACTGTTTTTT
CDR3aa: CASSTGTENEKLFF

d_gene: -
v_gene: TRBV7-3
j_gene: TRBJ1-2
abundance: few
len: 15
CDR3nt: TGTGCCAGCAGCGCCCACGGGGGGACCCCCTATGGCTACACCTTC
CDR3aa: CASSAHGGTPYGYTF

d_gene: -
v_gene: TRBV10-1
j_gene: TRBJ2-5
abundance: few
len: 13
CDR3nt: TGCGCCAGCAGCAGGGGGGAGAGGGAGACCCAGTACTTC
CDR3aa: CASSRGERETQYF

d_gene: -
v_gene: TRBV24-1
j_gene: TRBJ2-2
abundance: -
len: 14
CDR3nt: TGTGCCACCAGTGATCCGGTCTCCACCGGGGAGCTGTTTTTT
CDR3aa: CATSDPVSTGELFF

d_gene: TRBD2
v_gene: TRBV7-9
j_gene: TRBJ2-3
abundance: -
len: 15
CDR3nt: TGTGCCAGCAGCCCACGCGGGGGATCCACAGATACGCAGTATTTT
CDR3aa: CASSPRGGSTDTQYF

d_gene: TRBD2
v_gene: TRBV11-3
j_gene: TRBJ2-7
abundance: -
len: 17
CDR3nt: TGTGCCAGCAGCTCTGGGACTAGCGGGACAAGCTCCTACGAGCAGTACTTC
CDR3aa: CASSSGTSGTSSYEQYF

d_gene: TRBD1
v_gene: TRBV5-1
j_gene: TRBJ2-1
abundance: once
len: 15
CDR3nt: TGCGCCAGCACTTACGGACAGGGGAATTTCGATGAGCAGTTCTTC
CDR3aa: CASTYGQGNFDEQFF

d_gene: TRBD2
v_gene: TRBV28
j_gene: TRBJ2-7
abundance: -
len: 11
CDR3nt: TGTGCCACCCTAGCGGTCTACGAGCAGTACTTC
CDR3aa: CATLAVYEQYF

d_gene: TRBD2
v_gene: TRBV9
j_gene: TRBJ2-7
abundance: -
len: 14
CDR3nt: TGTGCCAGCAGCGTAGGAGTAGCGGGAGACGAGCAGTACTTC
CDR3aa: CASSVGVAGDEQYF

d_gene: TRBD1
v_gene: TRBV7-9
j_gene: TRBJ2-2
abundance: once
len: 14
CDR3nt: TGTGCCAGCAGCCCGGACAGGGGTCACGGGGAGCTGTTTTTT
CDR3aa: CASSPDRGHGELFF

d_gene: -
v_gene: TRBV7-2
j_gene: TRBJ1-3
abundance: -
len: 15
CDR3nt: TGTGCCAGCAGCCCTGCCCTGAGCTCTGGAAACACCATATATTTT
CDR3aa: CASSPALSSGNTIYF

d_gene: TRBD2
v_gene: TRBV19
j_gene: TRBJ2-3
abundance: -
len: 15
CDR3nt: TGTGCCAGTAGGACTAGCGGGAGACGGGGCGATACGCAGTATTTT
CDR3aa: CASRTSGRRGDTQYF

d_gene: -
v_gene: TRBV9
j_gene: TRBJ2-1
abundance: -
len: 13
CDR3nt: TGTGCCAGCACCCCTACAGGGAGTGATGAGCAGTTCTTC
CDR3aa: CASTPTGSDEQFF